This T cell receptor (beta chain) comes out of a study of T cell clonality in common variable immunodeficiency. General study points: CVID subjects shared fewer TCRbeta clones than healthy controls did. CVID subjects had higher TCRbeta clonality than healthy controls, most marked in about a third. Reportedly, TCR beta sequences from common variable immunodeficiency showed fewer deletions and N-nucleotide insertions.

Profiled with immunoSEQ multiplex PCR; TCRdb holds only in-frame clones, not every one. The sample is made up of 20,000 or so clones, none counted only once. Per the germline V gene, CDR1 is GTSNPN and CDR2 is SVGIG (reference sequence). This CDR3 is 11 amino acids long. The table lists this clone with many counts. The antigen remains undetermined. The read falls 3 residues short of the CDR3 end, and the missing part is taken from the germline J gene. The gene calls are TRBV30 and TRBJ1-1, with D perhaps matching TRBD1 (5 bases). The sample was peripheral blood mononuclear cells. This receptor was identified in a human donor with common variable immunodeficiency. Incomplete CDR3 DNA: TGTGCCTTCGGGGGGGTCGCCAGA. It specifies CAFGGVAR. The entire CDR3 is CAFGGVARAFF.